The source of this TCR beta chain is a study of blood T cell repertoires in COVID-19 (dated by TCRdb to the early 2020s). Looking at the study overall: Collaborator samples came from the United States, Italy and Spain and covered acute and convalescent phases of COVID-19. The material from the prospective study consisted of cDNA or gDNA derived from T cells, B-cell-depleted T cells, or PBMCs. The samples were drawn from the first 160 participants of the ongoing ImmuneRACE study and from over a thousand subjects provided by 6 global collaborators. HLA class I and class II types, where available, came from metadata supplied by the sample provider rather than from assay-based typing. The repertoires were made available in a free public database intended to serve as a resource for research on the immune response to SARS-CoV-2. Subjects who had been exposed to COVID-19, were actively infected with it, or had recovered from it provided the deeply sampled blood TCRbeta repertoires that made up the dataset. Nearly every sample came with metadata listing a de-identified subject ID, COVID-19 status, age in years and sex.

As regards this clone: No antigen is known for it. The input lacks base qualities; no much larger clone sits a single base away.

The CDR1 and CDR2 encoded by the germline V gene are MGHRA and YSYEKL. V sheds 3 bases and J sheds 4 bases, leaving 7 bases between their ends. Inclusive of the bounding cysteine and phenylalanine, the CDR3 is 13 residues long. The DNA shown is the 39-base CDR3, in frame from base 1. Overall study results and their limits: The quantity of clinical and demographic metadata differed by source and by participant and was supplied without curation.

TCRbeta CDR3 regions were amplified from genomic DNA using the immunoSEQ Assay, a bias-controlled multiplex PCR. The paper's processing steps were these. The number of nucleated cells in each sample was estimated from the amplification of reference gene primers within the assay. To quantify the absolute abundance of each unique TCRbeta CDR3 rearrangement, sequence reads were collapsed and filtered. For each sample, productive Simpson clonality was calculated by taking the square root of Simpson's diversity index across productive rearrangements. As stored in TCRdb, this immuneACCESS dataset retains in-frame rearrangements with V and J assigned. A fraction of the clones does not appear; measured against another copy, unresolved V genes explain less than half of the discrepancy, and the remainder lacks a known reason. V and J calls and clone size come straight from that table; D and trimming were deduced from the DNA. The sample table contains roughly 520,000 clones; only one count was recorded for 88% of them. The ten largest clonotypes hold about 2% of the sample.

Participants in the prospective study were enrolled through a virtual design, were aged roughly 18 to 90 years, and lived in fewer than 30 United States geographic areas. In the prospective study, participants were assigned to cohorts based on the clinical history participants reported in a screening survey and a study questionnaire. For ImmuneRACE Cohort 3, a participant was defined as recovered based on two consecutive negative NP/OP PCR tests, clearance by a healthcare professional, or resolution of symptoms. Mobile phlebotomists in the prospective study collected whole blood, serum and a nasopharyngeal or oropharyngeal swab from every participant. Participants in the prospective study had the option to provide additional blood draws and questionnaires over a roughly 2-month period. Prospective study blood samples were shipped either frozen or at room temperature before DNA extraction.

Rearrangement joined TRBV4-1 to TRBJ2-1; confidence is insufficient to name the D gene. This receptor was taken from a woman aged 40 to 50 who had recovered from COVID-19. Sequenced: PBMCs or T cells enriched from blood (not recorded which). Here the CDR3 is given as CASSHLLYNEQFF. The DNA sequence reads TGCGCCAGCAGCCACCTACTTTACAATGAGCAGTTCTTC.